This TCR beta chain was sequenced in a study of T cell responses to AZD1222 COVID-19 vaccine. In regard to this clone: Its antigen is undetermined.

Overall study findings and caveats: Spike-specific TCR breadth and depth went up after people got two AZD1222 doses. Vaccine-associated CD4 TCRs spanned spike, dominant at 160-218 and 743-854. Regions left unmutated in variants are reportedly the target of nearly half of spike-specific TCRs.

V shed 7 bases and J shed 4 bases, with 25 bases lying between them. CDR1 is LGHNA, CDR2 YNFKEQ, per germline. The CDR3 sequence is 18 residues long. The repertoire was sequenced with immunoSEQ multiplex PCR; TCRdb's copy has only in-frame clones and lacks some. The sample gives fewer than 200,000 clones, almost 90% of which show up once; about 0.53% is in the top ten. The specimen was peripheral blood, collected on day 0 of AZD1222 vaccination. This receptor was taken from an adult in good health. The chain has TRBV4-2 and TRBJ2-2; maybe TRBD2 (6 bases). The CDR3 region is CASTPSPPGASGTGELFF. The CDR3 coding sequence is TGTGCCAGCACCCCAAGCCCCCCGGGAGCCAGCGGCACCGGGGAGCTGTTTTTT.